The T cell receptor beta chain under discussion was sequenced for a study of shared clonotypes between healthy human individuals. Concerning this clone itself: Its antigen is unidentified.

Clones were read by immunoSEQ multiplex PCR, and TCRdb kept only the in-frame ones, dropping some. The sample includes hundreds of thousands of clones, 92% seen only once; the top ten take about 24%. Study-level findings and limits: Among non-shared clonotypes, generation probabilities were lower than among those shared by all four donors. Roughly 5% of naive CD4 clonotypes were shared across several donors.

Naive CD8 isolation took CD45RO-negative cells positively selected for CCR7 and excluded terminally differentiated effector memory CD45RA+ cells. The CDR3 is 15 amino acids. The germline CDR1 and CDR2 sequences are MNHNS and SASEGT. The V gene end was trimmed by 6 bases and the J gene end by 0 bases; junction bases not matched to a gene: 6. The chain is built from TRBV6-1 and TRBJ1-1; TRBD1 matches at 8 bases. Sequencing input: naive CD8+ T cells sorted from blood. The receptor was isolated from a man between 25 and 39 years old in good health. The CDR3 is CASSVTGAMNTEAFF. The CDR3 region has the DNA TGTGCCAGCAGCGTGACAGGGGCCATGAACACTGAAGCTTTCTTT.